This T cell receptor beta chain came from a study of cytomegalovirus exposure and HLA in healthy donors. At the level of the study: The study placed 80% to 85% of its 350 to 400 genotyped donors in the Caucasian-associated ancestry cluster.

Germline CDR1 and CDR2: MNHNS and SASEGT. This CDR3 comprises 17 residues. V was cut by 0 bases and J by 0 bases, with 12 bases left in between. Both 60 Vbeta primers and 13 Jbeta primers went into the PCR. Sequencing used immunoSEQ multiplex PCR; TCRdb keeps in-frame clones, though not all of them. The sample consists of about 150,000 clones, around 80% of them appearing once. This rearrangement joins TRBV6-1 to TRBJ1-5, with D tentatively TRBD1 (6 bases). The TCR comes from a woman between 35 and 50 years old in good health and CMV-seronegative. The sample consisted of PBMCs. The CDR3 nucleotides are TGTGCCAGCAGTGAAGCGGGGGGGGGCTATAGCAATCAGCCCCAGCATTTT. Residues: CASSEAGGGYSNQPQHF.